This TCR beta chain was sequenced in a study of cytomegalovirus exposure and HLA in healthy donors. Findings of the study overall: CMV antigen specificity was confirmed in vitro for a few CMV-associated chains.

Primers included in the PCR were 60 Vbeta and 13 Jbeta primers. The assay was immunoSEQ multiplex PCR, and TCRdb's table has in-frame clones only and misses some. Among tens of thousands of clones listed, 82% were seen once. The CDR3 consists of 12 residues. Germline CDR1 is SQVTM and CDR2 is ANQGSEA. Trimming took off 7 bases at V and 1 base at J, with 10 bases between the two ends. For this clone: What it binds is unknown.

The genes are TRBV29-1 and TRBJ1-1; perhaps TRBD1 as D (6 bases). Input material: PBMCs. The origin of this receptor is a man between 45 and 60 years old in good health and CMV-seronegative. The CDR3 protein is CSARQANTEAFF. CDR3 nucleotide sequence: TGCAGCGCCCGACAGGCGAACACTGAAGCTTTCTTT.